These 21 T cell receptor beta chains originate from one sample sequenced in a study of T cell repertoires in cytomegalovirus infection. In TCRdb, the reads were re-called with MiXCR into one record per CDR3 protein. The data contain about 240,000 distinct CDR3 sequences, around 6.6% of them singletons. What was sequenced was PBMCs. These receptors all come from a human donor in good health (CMV status not recorded). Some clones in this sample may be carry-over from other donors' samples.

The chain combines TRBV15 with TRBJ1-2; TRBD1 might be the D (5 bases). The CDR3 is 16 residues long. The V gene lost 0 bases and the J gene lost 6 bases, with 17 bases spanning the gap. Germline V lookup: CDR1 LNHNV, CDR2 YYDKDF (reference sequence). This chain's CDR3 is CATSRDLGAVENGYTF. CDR3 coding DNA: TGTGCCACCAGCAGAGATCTCGGGGCAGTGGAGAATGGCTACACCTTC.

This clonotype was seen ten or more times. This rearrangement joins TRBV7-2 to TRBJ1-2, with D possibly being TRBD1 (5 bases). Trimming shortened V by 5 bases and J by 8 bases, and 18 bases separated the two germline ends. This CDR3 region has 14 residues. Germline-derived CDR1 and CDR2 are SGHTA and FQGNSA. The CDR3 region has the DNA TGTGCCAGCAGCACCCAGGCCAGGGCTCCCGGCTACACCTTC. Amino acid sequence: CASSTQARAPGYTF. Variable domain in full (rest from reference TRBV7-2 and TRBJ1-2): GAGVSQSPSNKVTEKGKDVELRCDPISGHTALYWYRQSLGQGLEFLIYFQGNSAPDKSGLPSDRFSAERTGGSVSTLTIQRTQQEDSAVYLCASSTQARAPGYTFGSGTRLTVV.

The rearrangement uses TRBV15 and TRBJ1-5; D might be TRBD1 (5 bases). V was trimmed by 4 bases and J by 5 bases, leaving 9 bases between them. Germline CDR1 LNHNV, CDR2 YYDKDF (reference sequence). This CDR3 is 13 amino acids long. The CDR3 sequence: CATSTRGDQPQHF. CDR3 nucleotide sequence: TGTGCCACCAGCACTCGGGGGGATCAGCCCCAGCATTTT.

This clonotype was detected ten times or more. The gene calls are TRBV5-5 and TRBJ2-3; 9 positions agree with TRBD1. The length of the CDR3 is 13 residues. V trimming: 3 bases; J trimming: 6 bases; junction bases outside the gene matches: 2. The germline CDR1 and CDR2 sequences are SGHKS and YYEKEE (reference sequence). CDR3 residues: CASSWTGADTQYF. CDR3 DNA sequence: TGTGCCAGCAGCTGGACAGGGGCTGATACGCAGTATTTT.

This clonotype was counted ten times or more. V gene TRBV7-8 combines with J gene TRBJ2-5, with a weak D call TRBD1 (6 bases). V lost 4 bases and J 1 base, leaving 16 bases between the germline ends. This CDR3 is built from 16 residues. Per germline, CDR1 SGHVS and CDR2 FQNEAQ. Here the CDR3 reads CASSSYGTSSQETQYF. CDR3 coding DNA: TGTGCCAGCAGCTCATACGGGACAAGCTCCCAAGAGACCCAGTACTTC.

At least ten counts were recorded for this clonotype. The genes are TRBV12-3 or TRBV12-4 and TRBJ2-1; 11 bases line up with TRBD2. Trimming removed 8 bases from V and 4 bases from J; junction bases left unmatched: 1. This CDR3 comprises 13 residues. The chain's CDR3 is CASGTSGYNEQFF. Written as DNA, the CDR3 is TGTGCCAGCGGGACTAGCGGTTACAATGAGCAGTTCTTC.

This clonotype has a count of ten or more. The chain carries TRBV7-2 and TRBJ2-7, with 8 positions matching TRBD2. V dropped 5 bases and J dropped 7; count of bases not matched to a gene: 13. Germline V lookup: CDR1 SGHTA, CDR2 FQGNSA. The length of the CDR3 is 15 residues. CDR3 sequence: CASSSTGTSVGEQYF. The CDR3 DNA is TGTGCCAGCAGCAGCACCGGGACTAGTGTGGGAGAGCAGTACTTC.

With regard to this clonotype: A read error may be the cause here, since a much bigger clone is one base away. The chain carries TRBV28 and TRBJ2-1; 9 bases are shared with TRBD1. Germline CDR1 MDHEN, CDR2 SYDVKM. The CDR3 sequence is 13 residues long. The V and J ends lost 8 bases and 12 bases, in that order; junction bases with no gene match: 11. The CDR3 loop reads CASSIQGAYVQFF. The CDR3 DNA reads as TGTGCCAGCTCGATACAGGGGGCTTATGTGCAGTTCTTC.

This clonotype was found many times. The chain carries TRBV6-6 and TRBJ2-1; 10 bases fit TRBD2. The CDR3 covers 16 residues. Trimming at V came to 7 bases and at J to 2 bases, leaving 8 bases not matched to a gene. Germline CDR1 is MNHNY and CDR2 is SVGAGI (reference sequence). Written as DNA, the CDR3 is TGTGCCAGCACTGACTCTCTAGCGGGGGCCTACAATGAGCAGTTCTTC. Translation: CASTDSLAGAYNEQFF.

This clonotype was seen repeatedly, ten times or more. The chain employs TRBV5-1 and TRBJ2-6; the D gene could be TRBD1 or TRBD2 (6 bases each). Trimming cost V 3 bases and J 4 bases, with 17 bases left between them. Looked up from germline, CDR1 is SGHRS and CDR2 is YFSETQ. This CDR3 spans 17 amino acids. The CDR3 DNA reads TGCGCCAGCAGCTCGGGGCAGGGGACTTCGGGGGCCAACGTCCTGACTTTC. Its translation: CASSSGQGTSGANVLTF.

This clonotype was detected ten times or more. The CDR3 here is CASSLGQSAGELFF. In DNA form, the CDR3 reads TGTGCCAGCAGCCTCGGACAGTCTGCCGGGGAGCTGTTTTTT. The J gene is TRBJ2-2, the V gene TRBV11-3; maybe TRBD1 (6 bases). The CDR3 is 14 amino acids. Germline V CDR1 and CDR2: SGHNT, YENEEA. V was clipped by 5 bases and J by 6 bases, with 13 bases between them.

This clonotype was found many times. V usage is TRBV11-2 and J usage is TRBJ2-4, with TRBD1 identical over 10 bases. Germline CDR1 SGHAT, CDR2 FQNNGV. The J segment lost 8 bases and the V segment lost 2 bases, leaving 9 bases of the junction unmatched. CDR3 length: 16 amino acids. CDR3 in amino acids: CASSLTGTGERDIQYF. For the CDR3, the DNA is TGTGCCAGCAGCTTAACCGGGACAGGGGAGAGAGACATTCAGTACTTC.

This clonotype has ten or more counts. This chain links TRBV6-4 with TRBJ2-3; D unresolved. Between the trimmed V and J ends, which lost 3 bases and 7 bases, there was a span of 11 bases. The CDR3 is made up of 13 amino acids. The germline CDR1 and CDR2 sequences are MRHNA and SNTAGT. CDR3 nucleotides: TGTGCCAGCAGTGAGGAGCTCTTCCATACGCAGTATTTT. It yields the protein CASSEELFHTQYF.

The sample holds many counts of this clonotype. The chain joins TRBV28 to TRBJ2-7; TRBD1 agrees at 11 bases. Looked up from germline, CDR1 is MDHEN and CDR2 is SYDVKM. V dropped 10 bases and J dropped 1; count of bases not matched to a gene: 6. The CDR3 runs to 14 residues. CDR3 amino acids: CATRGQGVSYEQYF. In DNA, the CDR3 is TGTGCCACCAGGGGACAGGGGGTTTCCTACGAGCAGTACTTC.

This clonotype has a count of ten or more. CDR3 loop: CSVGGERNTEAFF. The CDR3 DNA sequence: TGCAGCGTTGGGGGAGAGCGGAACACTGAAGCTTTCTTT. This chain uses TRBV29-1 with TRBJ1-1; D gene ambiguous. The CDR3 contains 13 residues. Germline V gene lookup returns CDR1 SQVTM and CDR2 ANQGSEA. V was cut by 4 bases and J by 1 base, with 10 bases left in between.

This clonotype was counted at least ten times. This chain links TRBV28 with TRBJ2-7; tentatively, D is TRBD2 (5 bases). CDR3 size: 11 residues. Per germline, CDR1 MDHEN and CDR2 SYDVKM. Trimming pared 6 bases from V and 7 bases from J, leaving 10 bases between. The CDR3 protein is CASSGVREQYF. The DNA of the CDR3 is TGTGCCAGCAGCGGGGTAAGGGAGCAGTACTTC.

This clonotype was seen many times. V and J are TRBV29-1 and TRBJ2-5; the D is unclear. CDR3 length: 12 residues. Germline CDR1 reads SQVTM; CDR2 reads ANQGSEA. V was pared by 5 bases and J by 0 bases, with 7 bases between. The CDR3: CSVKSYQETQYF. The CDR3 nucleotides read TGCAGCGTTAAGTCGTACCAAGAGACCCAGTACTTC.

This clonotype was seen many times. The chain has TRBV28 and TRBJ2-1; a weak D match, TRBD1 (5 bases). Germline V gene data show CDR1 as MDHEN and CDR2 as SYDVKM. V lost 7 bases and J 5 bases, leaving 21 bases between the germline ends. CDR3 length equals 16 residues. CDR3: CASTNLGLSSHNEQFF. CDR3 nucleotide sequence: TGTGCCAGCACTAACTTGGGGCTATCGAGCCACAATGAGCAGTTCTTC.

This clonotype was seen ten or more times. The chain combines TRBV6-2 or TRBV6-3 with TRBJ2-2, with D possibly being TRBD1 (6 bases). The CDR3 consists of 15 residues. Germline V CDR1 and CDR2: MNHEY, SVGEGT. The V end was cut by 7 bases, the J end by 5 bases, with 17 bases between. The CDR3 is CASTPPDRITGELFF. The CDR3 bases are TGTGCCAGCACCCCACCGGACAGAATAACCGGGGAGCTGTTTTTT.

This clonotype was picked up a small number of times. The rearrangement links TRBV29-1 to TRBJ2-5; D gene ambiguous. V shed 6 bases and J shed 2 bases, with 7 bases lying between them. The CDR3 loop spans 11 amino acids. Germline loops: CDR1 SQVTM, CDR2 ANQGSEA. CDR3 bases: TGCAGCGTCCACAGTCAAGAGACCCAGTACTTC. Translating gives CSVHSQETQYF.

The chain links TRBV20-1 to TRBJ2-3; 10 bases are a match to TRBD2. This CDR3 spans 13 amino acids. The V gene's germline CDR1 is DFQATT and CDR2 SNEGSKA (reference sequence). V lost 5 bases and J lost 3; bases outside the gene matches: 2. The CDR3 DNA reads as TGCAGTGCTGTAGCGGGGGGAACAGATACGCAGTATTTT. This codes for CSAVAGGTDTQYF.